This T cell receptor beta chain was sequenced for a study of T cell repertoires in cytomegalovirus infection. Study overall: An indication of both CMV infection and matching HLA type came from public TCR beta signatures.

Study-wide points: Totalled public TCR beta family frequency picked out people who carried CMV plus the relevant HLA.

TCRdb reanalysed the reads using MiXCR and keeps one entry per CDR3 protein. The data hold 250,000 to 400,000 distinct CDR3 sequences, with around 25% observed a single time. This clonotype was seen many times. Its target is not known. Germline CDR1 and CDR2: MGHRA and YSYEKL. Trimming shortened V by 0 bases and J by 5 bases, and 19 bases separated the two germline ends. CDR3 length equals 17 residues. The origin of this receptor is a human donor in good health (CMV status not recorded). Some clones in this sample may be carry-over from other donors' samples. The chain links TRBV4-1 to TRBJ1-1; unclear D gene. The source material was cultured PBMCs, sampled from culture after CMV antigen stimulation. CDR3 protein: CASSQERATMRDTEAFF. The CDR3 coding sequence is TGCGCCAGCAGCCAAGAACGAGCCACAATGCGGGATACTGAAGCTTTCTTT.